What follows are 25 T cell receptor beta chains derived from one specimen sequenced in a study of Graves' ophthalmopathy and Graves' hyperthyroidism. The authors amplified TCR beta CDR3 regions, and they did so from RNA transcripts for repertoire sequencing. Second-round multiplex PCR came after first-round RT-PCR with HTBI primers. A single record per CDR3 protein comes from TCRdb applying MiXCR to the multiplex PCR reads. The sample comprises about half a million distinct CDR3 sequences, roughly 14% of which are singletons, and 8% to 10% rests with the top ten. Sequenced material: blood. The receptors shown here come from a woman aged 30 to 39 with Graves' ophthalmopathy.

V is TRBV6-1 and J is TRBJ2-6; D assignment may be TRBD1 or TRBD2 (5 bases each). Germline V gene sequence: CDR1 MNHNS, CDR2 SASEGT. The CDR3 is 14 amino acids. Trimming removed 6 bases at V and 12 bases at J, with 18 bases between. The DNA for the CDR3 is TGTGCCAGCAGCCTTATTCTGGGGACCAGCGTCCTGACTTTC. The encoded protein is CASSLILGTSVLTF.

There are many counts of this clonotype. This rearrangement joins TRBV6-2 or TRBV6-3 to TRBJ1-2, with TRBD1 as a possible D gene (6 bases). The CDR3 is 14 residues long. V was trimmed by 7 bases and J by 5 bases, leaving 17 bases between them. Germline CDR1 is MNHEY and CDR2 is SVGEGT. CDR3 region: CASTYRELGYGYTF. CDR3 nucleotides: TGTGCCAGCACCTACAGGGAGTTGGGGTATGGCTACACCTTC.

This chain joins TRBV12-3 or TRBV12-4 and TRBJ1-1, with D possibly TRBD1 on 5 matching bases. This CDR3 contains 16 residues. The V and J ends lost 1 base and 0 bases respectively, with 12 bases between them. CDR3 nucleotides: TGTGCCAGCAGTTTAGGGGCCCACAGGATGAACACTGAAGCTTTCTTT. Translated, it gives CASSLGAHRMNTEAFF.

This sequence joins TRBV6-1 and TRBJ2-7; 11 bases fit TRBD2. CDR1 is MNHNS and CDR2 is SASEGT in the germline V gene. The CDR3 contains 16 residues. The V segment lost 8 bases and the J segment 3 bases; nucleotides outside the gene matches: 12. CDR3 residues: CASGFVASGRYYEQYF. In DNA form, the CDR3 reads TGTGCCAGCGGGTTTGTAGCTAGCGGGAGGTACTACGAGCAGTACTTC.

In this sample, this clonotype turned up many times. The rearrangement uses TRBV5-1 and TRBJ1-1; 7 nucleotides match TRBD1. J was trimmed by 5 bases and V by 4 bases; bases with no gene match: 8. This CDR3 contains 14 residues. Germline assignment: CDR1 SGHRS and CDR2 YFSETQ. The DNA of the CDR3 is TGCGCCAGCAGCGACACAGGGGTTTGGACTGAAGCTTTCTTT. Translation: CASSDTGVWTEAFF.

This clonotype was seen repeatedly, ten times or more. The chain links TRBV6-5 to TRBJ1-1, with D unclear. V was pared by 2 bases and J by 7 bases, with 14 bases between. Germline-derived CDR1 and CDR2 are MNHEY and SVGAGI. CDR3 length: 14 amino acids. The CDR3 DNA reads TGTGCCAGCAGTTACGGGCCTGACGTCGGTGAAGCTTTCTTT. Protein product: CASSYGPDVGEAFF.

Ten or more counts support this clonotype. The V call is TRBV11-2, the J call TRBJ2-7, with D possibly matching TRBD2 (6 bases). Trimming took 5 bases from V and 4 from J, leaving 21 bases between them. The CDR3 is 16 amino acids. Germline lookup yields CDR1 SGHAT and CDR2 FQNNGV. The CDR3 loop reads CASSPGGAPGLYEQYF. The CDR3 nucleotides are TGTGCCAGCAGCCCCGGCGGGGCACCCGGTTTGTACGAGCAGTACTTC.

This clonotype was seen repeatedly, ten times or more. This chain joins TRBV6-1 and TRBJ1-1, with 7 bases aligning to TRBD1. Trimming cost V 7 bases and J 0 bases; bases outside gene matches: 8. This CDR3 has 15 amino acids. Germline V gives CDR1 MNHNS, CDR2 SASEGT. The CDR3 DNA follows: TGTGCCAGCACCCTCCGGGACAGTTTGAACACTGAAGCTTTCTTT. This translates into CASTLRDSLNTEAFF.

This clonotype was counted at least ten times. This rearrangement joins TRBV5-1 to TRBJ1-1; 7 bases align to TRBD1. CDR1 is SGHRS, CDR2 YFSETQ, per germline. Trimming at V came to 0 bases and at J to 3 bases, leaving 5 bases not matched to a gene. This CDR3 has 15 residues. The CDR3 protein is CASSLELQGYTEAFF. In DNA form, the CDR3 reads TGCGCCAGCAGCTTGGAATTACAGGGGTACACTGAAGCTTTCTTT.

The CDR3 is CASSSGRGLEQYF. The CDR3 DNA reads as TGTGCCAGCAGCTCCGGTAGGGGGTTAGAGCAGTACTTC. The V call is TRBV7-9, the J call TRBJ2-7; D is perhaps TRBD1 (6 bases). Germline V gives CDR1 SEHNR, CDR2 FQNEAQ (reference sequence). The V gene lost 4 bases and the J gene lost 7 bases, with 14 bases spanning the gap. This CDR3 contains 13 residues.

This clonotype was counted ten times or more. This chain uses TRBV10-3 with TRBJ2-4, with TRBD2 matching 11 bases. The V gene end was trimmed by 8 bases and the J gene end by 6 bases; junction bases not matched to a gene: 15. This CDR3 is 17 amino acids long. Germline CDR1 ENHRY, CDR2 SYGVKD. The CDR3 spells CAIAEVAGGPGRNIQYF. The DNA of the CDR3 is TGTGCCATCGCAGAGGTAGCGGGAGGGCCGGGGCGAAACATTCAGTACTTC.

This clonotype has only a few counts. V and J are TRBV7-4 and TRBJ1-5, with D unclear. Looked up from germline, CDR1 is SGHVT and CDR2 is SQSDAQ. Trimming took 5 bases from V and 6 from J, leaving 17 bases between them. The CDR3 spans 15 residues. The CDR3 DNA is TGTGCCAGCAGCCCCTTCGTTAGGGAGGGTCAGCCCCAGCATTTT. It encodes CASSPFVREGQPQHF. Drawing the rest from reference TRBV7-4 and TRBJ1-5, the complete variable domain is GAGVSQSPRYKVAKRGRDVALRCDSISGHVTLYWYRQTLGQGSEVLTYSQSDAQRDKSGRPSGRFSAERPERSVSTLKIQRTEQGDSAVYLCASSPFVREGQPQHFGDGTRLSIL.

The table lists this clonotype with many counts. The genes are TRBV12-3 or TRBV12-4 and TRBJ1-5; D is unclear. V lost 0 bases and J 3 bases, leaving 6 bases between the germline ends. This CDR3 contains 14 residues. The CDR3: CASSLATANQPQHF. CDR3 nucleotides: TGTGCCAGCAGTTTAGCCACGGCCAATCAGCCCCAGCATTTT.

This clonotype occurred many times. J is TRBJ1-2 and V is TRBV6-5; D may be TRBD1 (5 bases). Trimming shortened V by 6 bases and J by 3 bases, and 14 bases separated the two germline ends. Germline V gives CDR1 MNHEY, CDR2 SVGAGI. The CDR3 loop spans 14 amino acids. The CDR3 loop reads CASRGGDSYYGYTF. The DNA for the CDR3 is TGTGCCAGCAGGGGAGGTGACAGCTACTATGGCTACACCTTC.

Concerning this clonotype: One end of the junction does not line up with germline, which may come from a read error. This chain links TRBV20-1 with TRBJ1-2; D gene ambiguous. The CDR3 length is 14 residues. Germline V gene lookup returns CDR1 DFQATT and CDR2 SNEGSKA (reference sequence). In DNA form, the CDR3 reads TGCAGTGCTAGAGATGGGATGGGCTCCTATGGTTACACCTTC. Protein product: CSARDGMGSYGYTF.

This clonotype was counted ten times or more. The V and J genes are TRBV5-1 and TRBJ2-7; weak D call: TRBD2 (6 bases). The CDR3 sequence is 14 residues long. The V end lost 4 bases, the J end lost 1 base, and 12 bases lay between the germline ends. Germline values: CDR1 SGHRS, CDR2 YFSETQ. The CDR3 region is CASSAGTASYEQYF. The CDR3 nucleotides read TGCGCCAGCAGCGCGGGGACGGCTTCCTACGAGCAGTACTTC. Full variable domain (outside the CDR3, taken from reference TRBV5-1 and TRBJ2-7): KAGVTQTPRYLIKTRGQQVTLSCSPISGHRSVSWYQQTPGQGLQFLFEYFSETQRNKGNFPGRFSGRQFSNSRSEMNVSTLELGDSALYLCASSAGTASYEQYFGPGTRLTVT.

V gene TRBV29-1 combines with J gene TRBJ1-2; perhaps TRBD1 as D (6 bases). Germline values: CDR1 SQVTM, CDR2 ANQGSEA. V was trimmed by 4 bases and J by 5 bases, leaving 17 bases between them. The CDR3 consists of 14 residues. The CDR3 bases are TGCAGCGTTGGGGCTTTTGGGGGCCGATATGGCTACACCTTC. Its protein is CSVGAFGGRYGYTF.

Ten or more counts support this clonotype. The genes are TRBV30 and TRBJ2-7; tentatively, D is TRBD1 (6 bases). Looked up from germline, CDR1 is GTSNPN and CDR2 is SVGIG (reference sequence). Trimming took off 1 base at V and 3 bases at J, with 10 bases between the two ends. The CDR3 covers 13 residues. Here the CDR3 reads CAWSADRFYEQYF. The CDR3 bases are TGTGCCTGGAGTGCCGACAGGTTCTACGAGCAGTACTTC. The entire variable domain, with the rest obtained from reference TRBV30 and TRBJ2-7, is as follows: SQTIHQWPATLVQPVGSPLSLECTVEGTSNPNLYWYRQAAGRGLQLLFYSVGIGQISSEVPQNLSASRPQDRQFILSSKKLLLSDSGFYLCAWSADRFYEQYFGPGTRLTVT.

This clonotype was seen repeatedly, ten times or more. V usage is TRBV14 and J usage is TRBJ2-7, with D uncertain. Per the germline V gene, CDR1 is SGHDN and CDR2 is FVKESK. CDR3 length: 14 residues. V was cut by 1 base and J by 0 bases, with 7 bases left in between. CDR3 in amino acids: CASSQASRSYEQYF. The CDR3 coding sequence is TGTGCCAGCAGCCAAGCGAGCCGCTCCTACGAGCAGTACTTC. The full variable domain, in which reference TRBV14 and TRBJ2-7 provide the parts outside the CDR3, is EAGVTQFPSHSVIEKGQTVTLRCDPISGHDNLYWYRRVMGKEIKFLLHFVKESKQDESGMPNNRFLAERTGGTYSTLKVQPAELEDSGVYFCASSQASRSYEQYFGPGTRLTVT.

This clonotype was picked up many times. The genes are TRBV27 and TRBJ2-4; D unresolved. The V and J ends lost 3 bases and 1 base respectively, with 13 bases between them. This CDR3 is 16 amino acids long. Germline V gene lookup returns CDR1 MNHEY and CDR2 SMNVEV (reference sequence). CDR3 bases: TGTGCCAGCAGTTTTTCCAGGTTTAGGGCCAAAAACATTCAGTACTTC. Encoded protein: CASSFSRFRAKNIQYF.

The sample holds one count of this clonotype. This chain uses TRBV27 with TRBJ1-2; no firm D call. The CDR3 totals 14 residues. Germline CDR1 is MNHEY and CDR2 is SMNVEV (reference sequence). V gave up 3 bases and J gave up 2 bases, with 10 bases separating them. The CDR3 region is CASSFTELNYGYTF. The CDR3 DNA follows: TGTGCCAGCAGTTTCACGGAGTTAAACTATGGCTACACCTTC.

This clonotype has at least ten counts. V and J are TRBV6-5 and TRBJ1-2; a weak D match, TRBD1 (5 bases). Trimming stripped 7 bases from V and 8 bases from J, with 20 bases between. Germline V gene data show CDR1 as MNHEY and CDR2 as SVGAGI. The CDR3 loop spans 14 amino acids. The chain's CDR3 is CASISGVLRGGYTF. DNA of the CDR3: TGTGCCAGCATATCGGGGGTATTAAGGGGAGGCTACACCTTC.

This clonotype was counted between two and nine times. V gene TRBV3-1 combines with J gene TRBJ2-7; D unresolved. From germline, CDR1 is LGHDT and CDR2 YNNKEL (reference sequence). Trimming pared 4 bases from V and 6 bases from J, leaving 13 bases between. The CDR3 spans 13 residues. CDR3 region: CASSRSDVSEQYF. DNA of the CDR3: TGTGCCAGCAGCCGGTCCGATGTCAGCGAGCAGTACTTC.

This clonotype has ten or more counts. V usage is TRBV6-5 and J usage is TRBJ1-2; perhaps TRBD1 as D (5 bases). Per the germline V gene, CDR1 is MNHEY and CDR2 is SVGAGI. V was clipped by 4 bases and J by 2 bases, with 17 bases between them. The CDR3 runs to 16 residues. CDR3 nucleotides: TGTGCCAGCAGTTCCAACCGGGGCCGGTACAACTATGGCTACACCTTC. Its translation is CASSSNRGRYNYGYTF.

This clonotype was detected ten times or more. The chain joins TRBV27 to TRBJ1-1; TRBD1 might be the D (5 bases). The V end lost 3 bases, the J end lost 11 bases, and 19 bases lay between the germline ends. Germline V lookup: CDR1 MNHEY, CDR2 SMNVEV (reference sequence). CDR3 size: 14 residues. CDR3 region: CASSFSDGTQAAFF. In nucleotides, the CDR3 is TGTGCCAGCAGTTTTTCCGACGGGACCCAAGCCGCTTTCTTT.